Each of the 15 T cell receptor beta chains below was sequenced from the same sample in a study of T-cell memory formation after mild COVID-19. TCRdb analysed the 5' RACE reads with MiXCR anew, one entry per CDR3 protein. The sample lists approximately 240,000 distinct CDR3 sequences; about 17% were seen once. The sample comprised PBMCs or a T cell subset sorted from them (not recorded which). The source is a man aged 18 to 30 who had mild COVID-19 (a few samples of this study predate the infection). Cell type and time point are not known.

This rearrangement joins TRBV24-1 to TRBJ2-1, with 8 bases fitting TRBD1. The CDR3 is 13 amino acids. V lost 7 bases, J lost 9 bases, and 7 bases stayed unmatched. In germline, CDR1 is KGHDR, CDR2 SFDVKD. In DNA form, the CDR3 reads TGTGCCACCAGGGGGACAGGTGACACTGAGCAGTTCTTC. It codes for CATRGTGDTEQFF.

The chain joins TRBV30 to TRBJ2-7; 8 bases match TRBD1. CDR1 and CDR2 from the germline V gene are GTSNPN and SVGIG (reference sequence). J lost 5 bases, V lost 5 bases, and 5 bases had no gene match. The CDR3 totals 12 residues. Here the CDR3 reads CAWGQGYDEQYF. As DNA, the CDR3 is TGTGCCTGGGGACAGGGTTACGACGAGCAGTACTTC.

In this sample, this clonotype turned up a few times. The chain couples TRBV6-2 or TRBV6-3 to TRBJ1-1, with 7 bases matching TRBD1. From germline, CDR1 is MNHEY and CDR2 SVGEGT. V shed 8 bases, J shed 4 bases, and the junction held 4 bases outside the gene matches. This CDR3 has 12 residues. DNA for the CDR3: TGTGCCAGCGGCGACAGGGTCACTGAAGCTTTCTTT. This gives the protein CASGDRVTEAFF.

The chain carries TRBV29-1 and TRBJ2-1; the match to TRBD2 covers 7 bases. The germline CDR1 and CDR2 sequences are SQVTM and ANQGSEA. The CDR3 has 14 amino acids. J gave up 4 bases and V 4 bases, and 7 bases lay outside the gene matches. The CDR3: CSVVWPSGYNEQFF. In nucleotides, the CDR3 is TGCAGCGTTGTTTGGCCTAGCGGTTACAATGAGCAGTTCTTC.

The V gene is TRBV20-1, the J gene TRBJ1-5; TRBD1 matches 7 bases. Germline trimming cut 5 bases from V and 2 bases from J; bases unmatched to any gene: 3. The CDR3 runs 13 residues. CDR1 and CDR2 from the germline V gene are DFQATT and SNEGSKA (reference sequence). The CDR3 nucleotides read TGCAGTGCTTTTACAGGGGGCAATCAGCCCCAGCATTTT. Translating gives CSAFTGGNQPQHF.

In its sample, this clonotype was seen a few times. This chain joins TRBV14 and TRBJ2-5, with unresolved D. The CDR3 runs 17 residues. The V gene lost 0 bases and the J gene lost 1 base, with 15 bases spanning the gap. In germline, CDR1 is SGHDN, CDR2 FVKESK. CDR3: CASSQDRIRAPQETQYF. The CDR3 nucleotides are TGTGCCAGCAGCCAAGATAGGATCCGGGCCCCCCAAGAGACCCAGTACTTC.

At least ten counts were recorded for this clonotype. A junction boundary mismatches the germline segment, possibly from a read error. V gene TRBV5-1 combines with J gene TRBJ2-5; D tentatively fits TRBD1 or TRBD2 (5 bases each). CDR1 SGHRS and CDR2 YFSETQ come from the germline V gene. This CDR3 has 13 residues. The CDR3 coding sequence is TGTGCCAGCAGCCCCCGGGGCCTAGAGACCCAGTACTTC. Its translation is CASSPRGLETQYF.

In this sample, this clonotype turned up a few times. This chain uses TRBV7-8 with TRBJ1-5; D not resolved. This CDR3 has 14 residues. Germline loops: CDR1 SGHVS, CDR2 FQNEAQ. The ends were cut back, 5 bases at V and 5 bases at J, with 13 bases in the middle. CDR3 sequence: CASSPTTRDQPQHF. CDR3 bases: TGTGCCAGCAGCCCCACAACCCGCGATCAGCCCCAGCATTTT.

This clonotype appeared many times. The V gene is TRBV15, the J gene TRBJ2-3, with 7 bases identical to TRBD1. This CDR3 is 14 amino acids long. Germline V gives CDR1 LNHNV, CDR2 YYDKDF (reference sequence). With V trimmed by 6 bases and J by 0 bases, 3 bases remained unmatched. The CDR3 spells CATRGTDSTDTQYF. CDR3 DNA: TGTGCCACCAGGGGGACAGATAGCACAGATACGCAGTATTTT. The complete variable domain, with remaining parts taken from reference TRBV15 and TRBJ2-3, reads DAMVIQNPRYQVTQFGKPVTLSCSQTLNHNVMYWYQQKSSQAPKLLFHYYDKDFNNEADTPDNFQSRRPNTSFCFLDIRSPGLGDTAMYLCATRGTDSTDTQYFGPGTRLTVL.

V gene TRBV7-8 combines with J gene TRBJ2-3; D is unresolved. The ends were cut back, 6 bases at V and 6 bases at J, with 7 bases in the middle. The length of the CDR3 is 11 residues. Germline assignment: CDR1 SGHVS and CDR2 FQNEAQ. The CDR3 spells CASRLDDTQYF. In DNA, the CDR3 is TGTGCCAGCAGACTTGATGATACGCAGTATTTT.

The J gene is TRBJ2-3, the V gene TRBV6-2 or TRBV6-3, with D unresolved. The CDR3 is 12 residues long. The V end was cut by 6 bases, the J end by 10 bases, with 14 bases between. CDR1 and CDR2 from the germline V gene are MNHEY and SVGEGT. The DNA for the CDR3 is TGTGCCAGCAGCACAGACCTCCGAGCGCAGTATTTT. Amino acid sequence: CASSTDLRAQYF.

Many counts were recorded for this clonotype. The CDR3 spells CASSKQGTQYF. DNA of the CDR3: TGTGCCAGCAGCAAACAGGGTACGCAGTATTTT. The chain has TRBV7-9 and TRBJ2-3; D is perhaps TRBD1 (6 bases). Between the trimmed V and J ends, which lost 5 bases and 8 bases, there was a span of 8 bases. CDR1 SEHNR and CDR2 FQNEAQ come from the germline V gene (reference sequence). The CDR3 has 11 amino acids.

This chain links TRBV27 with TRBJ1-5; D ambiguous. CDR1 is MNHEY, CDR2 SMNVEV, per germline (reference sequence). The CDR3 runs to 16 residues. V was shortened by 11 bases and J by 3 bases, with 23 bases between the two germline ends. CDR3 residues: CAVTRRQATFNQPQHF. In DNA form, the CDR3 reads TGTGCCGTCACCCGCCGGCAGGCGACTTTCAATCAGCCCCAGCATTTT.

The chain uses TRBV30 and TRBJ2-5; possibly TRBD1 for D (6 bases). Trimming shortened V by 0 bases and J by 5 bases, and 10 bases separated the two germline ends. There are 13 residues in the CDR3. Germline V lookup: CDR1 GTSNPN, CDR2 SVGIG (reference sequence). The CDR3 protein is CAWSVQGPETQYF. In DNA form, the CDR3 reads TGTGCCTGGAGTGTACAGGGACCGGAGACCCAGTACTTC.

This chain joins TRBV18 and TRBJ2-7; D is undetermined. The CDR3 consists of 14 residues. Germline V gene data show CDR1 as KGHSH and CDR2 as LQKENI. Deletions cut 1 base from V and 5 bases from J, with 12 bases between. The CDR3 protein is CASSPRPGFDEQYF. The CDR3 DNA is TGTGCCAGCTCACCACGCCCAGGTTTCGACGAGCAGTACTTC.